The present T cell receptor (beta chain) was sequenced within a study of CD8 T cells in ankylosing spondylitis. Unmatched junction bases numbered 3, after V lost 0 bases and J lost 0 bases. CDR3 length equals 15 residues. Germline V CDR1 and CDR2: SGDLS, YYNGEE. Study-wide points: A motif in TCR beta, a set of roughly 8 highly homologous variants, appeared characteristic of ankylosing spondylitis blood. Significant enrichment of disease-linked clones was reportedly seen in matched ankylosing spondylitis synovial fluid.

Library preparation for TCR beta used quantitative 5'-RACE with molecular barcodes. Each CDR3 protein gets one entry after TCRdb re-called the 5' RACE reads with MiXCR. This sample carries approximately 35,000 distinct CDR3 sequences, 13% of them seen once, and the ten largest clones take 32%. The sample holds many counts of this clonotype. Its antigen is as yet unknown. The sample was synovial fluid, either unsorted or a sorted T cell fraction (not recorded which). The gene calls are TRBV9 and TRBJ2-7; 7 positions match TRBD1. This sequence was found in a male donor with ankylosing spondylitis. Here the CDR3 reads CASSVGQGDSYEQYF. CDR3 nucleotide sequence: TGTGCCAGCAGCGTAGGACAGGGCGACTCCTACGAGCAGTACTTC.